Listed below are T cell receptor beta chains from one sample, sequenced in a study of post-analysis software for immune sequencing data. TCRdb called the PCR reads again in MiXCR, with one record for every CDR3 protein. This table has approximately 440,000 distinct CDR3 sequences, roughly 45% appearing once. Sequencing used blood. The receptors originated from a girl aged 5 to 17 with multiple sclerosis. Each CDR3 is given with its conserved first and last residue. The D gene is left open where the match is weak. Rows give clone size only sometimes, using once, few, many, or a class for an expanded clone.

d_gene: .; v_gene: TRBV20-1; j_gene: TRBJ1-1; len: 14; abundance: few; CDR3nt: TGCAGTGCTAGGGAACCCCGGGGCGACGCTGAAGCTTTCTTT; CDR3aa: CSAREPRGDAEAFF
d_gene: .; v_gene: TRBV21-1; j_gene: TRBJ2-3; len: 13; abundance: .; CDR3nt: TGTGCCAGCAGCCGGAATGTAGCAGATACGCAGTATTTT; CDR3aa: CASSRNVADTQYF
d_gene: .; v_gene: TRBV9; j_gene: TRBJ1-4; len: 14; abundance: .; CDR3nt: TGTGCCAGCAGCGTAGGGGGGGTAAATGAAAAACTGTTTTTT; CDR3aa: CASSVGGVNEKLFF
d_gene: .; v_gene: TRBV29-1; j_gene: TRBJ2-7; len: 13; abundance: .; CDR3nt: TGCAGCGCCGCCGGGGCAGTCTCCTACGAGCAGTACTTC; CDR3aa: CSAAGAVSYEQYF
d_gene: .; v_gene: TRBV14; j_gene: TRBJ2-7; len: 13; abundance: .; CDR3nt: TGTGCCAGCAGCCAACTAAAACACAGCGAGCAGTACTTC; CDR3aa: CASSQLKHSEQYF
d_gene: .; v_gene: TRBV12-3/TRBV12-4; j_gene: TRBJ2-1; len: 15; abundance: .; CDR3nt: TGTGCCAGCAGCCACACCGGGACGGCCGACAATGAGCAGTTCTTC; CDR3aa: CASSHTGTADNEQFF
d_gene: .; v_gene: TRBV5-1; j_gene: TRBJ2-4; len: 16; abundance: .; CDR3nt: TGCGCCAGCAGCTTTGATTGGGGGGCAGCCAAAAACATTCAGTACTTC; CDR3aa: CASSFDWGAAKNIQYF
d_gene: TRBD2; v_gene: TRBV6-5; j_gene: TRBJ2-1; len: 15; abundance: .; CDR3nt: TGTGCCAGCAGTTACGGGGGGACTAGCGCCAATGAGCAGTTCTTC; CDR3aa: CASSYGGTSANEQFF
d_gene: .; v_gene: TRBV5-5; j_gene: TRBJ2-1; len: 17; abundance: .; CDR3nt: TGTGCCAGCAGCTTAGGTAGGCGGAATTATTCCTACAATGAGCAGTTCTTC; CDR3aa: CASSLGRRNYSYNEQFF
d_gene: TRBD1; v_gene: TRBV6-5; j_gene: TRBJ2-5; len: 14; abundance: .; CDR3nt: TGTGCCAGCAGGTCCGGACAGGGTTTGGGTGAGCAGTACTTC; CDR3aa: CASRSGQGLGEQYF
d_gene: .; v_gene: TRBV3-1; j_gene: TRBJ2-7; len: 13; abundance: .; CDR3nt: TGTGCCAGCAGCCCGGGGGCAGGGGGCGAGCAGTACTTC; CDR3aa: CASSPGAGGEQYF
d_gene: .; v_gene: TRBV20-1; j_gene: TRBJ2-7; len: 14; abundance: .; CDR3nt: TGCAGTGCTAGAGACGATGGAGGGGTGCACGAGCAGTACTTC; CDR3aa: CSARDDGGVHEQYF
d_gene: .; v_gene: TRBV29-1; j_gene: TRBJ2-7; len: 17; abundance: .; CDR3nt: TGCAGCGTTGAGGTCAGGTCAGGCCACCCCGGGTCGTACGAGCAGTACTTC; CDR3aa: CSVEVRSGHPGSYEQYF
d_gene: .; v_gene: TRBV28; j_gene: TRBJ2-7; len: 16; abundance: .; CDR3nt: TGTGCCAGCAGTTTAGCGGGTCCCAGGGGAAACTACGAGCAGTACTTC; CDR3aa: CASSLAGPRGNYEQYF
d_gene: .; v_gene: TRBV7-9; j_gene: TRBJ2-7; len: 14; abundance: few; CDR3nt: TGTGCCAGCAGCTTGGACATTTCCTTCTACGAGCAGTACTTC; CDR3aa: CASSLDISFYEQYF
d_gene: .; v_gene: TRBV7-2; j_gene: TRBJ2-3; len: 13; abundance: few; CDR3nt: TGTGCCAGCAGCTCCGGGTACACAGATACGCAGTATTTT; CDR3aa: CASSSGYTDTQYF
d_gene: .; v_gene: TRBV2; j_gene: TRBJ2-3; len: 12; abundance: once; CDR3nt: TGTGCCAGCAGTGAAGCGGGGGATACGCAGTATTTT; CDR3aa: CASSEAGDTQYF
d_gene: .; v_gene: TRBV4-1; j_gene: TRBJ2-7; len: 14; abundance: many; CDR3nt: TGCGCCAGCAGCCAAGATCTGGACAACTACGAGCAGTACTTC; CDR3aa: CASSQDLDNYEQYF
d_gene: TRBD1; v_gene: TRBV20-1; j_gene: TRBJ2-4; len: 15; abundance: .; CDR3nt: TGCAGTGCAAGCCCACAACAGGGGGCCAAAAACATTCAGTACTTC; CDR3aa: CSASPQQGAKNIQYF
d_gene: .; v_gene: TRBV7-3; j_gene: TRBJ1-6; len: 15; abundance: .; CDR3nt: TGTGCCAGCAGCCTGGGGATAGGGGCAAATTCACCCCTCCACTTT; CDR3aa: CASSLGIGANSPLHF
d_gene: TRBD2; v_gene: TRBV5-1; j_gene: TRBJ2-3; len: 16; abundance: .; CDR3nt: TGCGCCAGCAGCTGGCTGACTAGCGGGATTCCAGATACGCAGTATTTT; CDR3aa: CASSWLTSGIPDTQYF
d_gene: TRBD2; v_gene: TRBV29-1; j_gene: TRBJ2-1; len: 11; abundance: .; CDR3nt: TGCAGCGTTCGGGACTATGATGAGCAGTTCTTC; CDR3aa: CSVRDYDEQFF
d_gene: TRBD1; v_gene: TRBV29-1; j_gene: TRBJ2-5; len: 12; abundance: many; CDR3nt: TGCAGCGTTGAAAGCTCAGGGTGGGACAGGTACTTC; CDR3aa: CSVESSGWDRYF
d_gene: .; v_gene: TRBV5-6; j_gene: TRBJ1-5; len: 15; abundance: .; CDR3nt: TGTGCCAGCAGCCGGAACTACGGGTACAATCAGCCCCAGCATTTT; CDR3aa: CASSRNYGYNQPQHF
d_gene: TRBD1; v_gene: TRBV15; j_gene: TRBJ2-6; len: 16; abundance: few; CDR3nt: TGTGCCACCTCCGGGACAGGGGTATCTGGGGCCAACGTCCTGACTTTC; CDR3aa: CATSGTGVSGANVLTF
d_gene: .; v_gene: TRBV12-3/TRBV12-4; j_gene: TRBJ2-1; len: 12; abundance: few; CDR3nt: TGTGCCAGCAGTCCTCTGGGGATTGAGCAGTTCTTC; CDR3aa: CASSPLGIEQFF
d_gene: TRBD1; v_gene: TRBV27; j_gene: TRBJ2-2; len: 16; abundance: .; CDR3nt: TGTGCCAGCAGTCCACCGGGACAGACGAACACCGGGGAGCTGTTTTTT; CDR3aa: CASSPPGQTNTGELFF
d_gene: .; v_gene: TRBV7-9; j_gene: TRBJ2-1; len: 17; abundance: few; CDR3nt: TGTGCCAGCAGCTCCCCCCCAGGAGCCGCCTCCTACAATGAGCAGTTCTTC; CDR3aa: CASSSPPGAASYNEQFF
d_gene: .; v_gene: TRBV2; j_gene: TRBJ1-2; len: 13; abundance: .; CDR3nt: TGTGCCAGCAGCTCGACAGGACCTTATGGCTACACCTTC; CDR3aa: CASSSTGPYGYTF
d_gene: TRBD1; v_gene: TRBV20-1; j_gene: TRBJ1-5; len: 17; abundance: .; CDR3nt: TGCAGTGCGCATCCGGGACAGAAAGGTAGTAGCAATCAGCCCCAGCATTTT; CDR3aa: CSAHPGQKGSSNQPQHF
d_gene: TRBD2; v_gene: TRBV11-2; j_gene: TRBJ2-5; len: 12; abundance: .; CDR3nt: TGTGCCAGCAGCCCGGGGGTAGCGGGGCAGTACTTC; CDR3aa: CASSPGVAGQYF
d_gene: .; v_gene: TRBV20-1; j_gene: TRBJ2-1; len: 16; abundance: few; CDR3nt: TGCAGTGCTAGAGATTCGGCGGGGATAACCGGGGCTGAGCAGTTCTTC; CDR3aa: CSARDSAGITGAEQFF
d_gene: TRBD2; v_gene: TRBV11-2; j_gene: TRBJ2-1; len: 16; abundance: few; CDR3nt: TGTGCCAGCAGCTTACTAGCTAGCGGTGTTGGAAATGAGCAGTTCTTC; CDR3aa: CASSLLASGVGNEQFF
d_gene: TRBD1; v_gene: TRBV12-3/TRBV12-4; j_gene: TRBJ1-2; len: 15; abundance: .; CDR3nt: TGTGCCAGCAGTCCATCGACAGGGTCGAGTAATGGCTACACCTTC; CDR3aa: CASSPSTGSSNGYTF
d_gene: TRBD2; v_gene: TRBV2; j_gene: TRBJ2-1; len: 17; abundance: .; CDR3nt: TGTGCCAGCAGGGGGTCGACTAGCGGGAACTCCTACAATGAGCAGTTCTTC; CDR3aa: CASRGSTSGNSYNEQFF
d_gene: .; v_gene: TRBV28; j_gene: TRBJ1-1; len: 13; abundance: .; CDR3nt: TGTGCCAGCAGTTTGCAGACGAACACTGAAGCTTTCTTT; CDR3aa: CASSLQTNTEAFF
d_gene: .; v_gene: TRBV29-1; j_gene: TRBJ2-3; len: 12; abundance: .; CDR3nt: TGCAGCGTTGTGAGTCTCACAGATACGCAGTATTTT; CDR3aa: CSVVSLTDTQYF
d_gene: .; v_gene: TRBV18; j_gene: TRBJ1-1; len: 15; abundance: few; CDR3nt: TGTGCCAGCTCACCCCTACAGGGCCCTAACACTGAAGCTTTCTTT; CDR3aa: CASSPLQGPNTEAFF
d_gene: .; v_gene: TRBV9; j_gene: TRBJ1-2; len: 14; abundance: .; CDR3nt: TGTGCCAGCAGCTCCGGCAGGGGCACCTATGGCTACACCTTC; CDR3aa: CASSSGRGTYGYTF
d_gene: TRBD2; v_gene: TRBV5-1; j_gene: TRBJ2-5; len: 15; abundance: .; CDR3nt: TGCGCCAGCAGCTTCCTACTAGCGGGAGAAGAAGAGCAGTACTTC; CDR3aa: CASSFLLAGEEEQYF
d_gene: .; v_gene: TRBV28; j_gene: TRBJ2-3; len: 16; abundance: .; CDR3nt: TGTGCCAGCAGTCCTACGCGGGGGCGGGCGTCAGATACGCAGTATTTT; CDR3aa: CASSPTRGRASDTQYF